This TCR beta chain was identified during a study of identical twins. The CDR3 runs 12 residues. From germline, CDR1 is SEHNR and CDR2 FQNEAQ (reference sequence). TCRdb reanalysed the 5' RACE reads using MiXCR and keeps one entry per CDR3 protein. This table holds hundreds of thousands of distinct CDR3 sequences, roughly an eighth found once. General study findings and limits: Partly confounded zero-insertion analyses could result from invariant MAIT and iNKT cells. Beta clonotypes that were abundant in cord blood contained fewer insertions, a pattern absent from memory repertoires. Its conclusions, products of cross-sectional statistical analysis, did not come from following the same donors.

Remarks on this clonotype: Its matching antigen is unknown. An end of the junction differs from the germline gene, which may be a read error.

These same records also appear under a second study, on yellow fever vaccine responses in identical twins.

The source material was CD8+ T cells sorted from blood. The chain carries TRBV7-9 and TRBJ2-7; TRBD1 might be the D (6 bases). This clonotype originated in a woman aged 18-29 years in good health. CDR3 residues: CASSLNSGDGCF. The CDR3 DNA sequence: TGTGCCAGCAGCTTAAACTCAGGGGACGGCTGCTTC.